The 14 T cell receptor beta chains presented below share a single source sample, sequenced in a study of breast tumors, draining lymph nodes, adjacent tissues. Each CDR3 protein gets one entry after TCRdb re-called the multiplex PCR reads with MiXCR. The sample holds about 100,000 distinct CDR3 sequences, about 20% seen once. The lymph nodes were axillary draining lymph nodes from breast cancer patients. Sequenced input: axillary lymph node tissue. These receptors all stem from a female donor with breast cancer. Some clones in this sample may be carry-over from other donors' samples.

The chain employs TRBV6-5 and TRBJ2-1; 10 nucleotides match TRBD2. This CDR3 comprises 18 residues. Germline V gene lookup returns CDR1 MNHEY and CDR2 SVGAGI. J lost 0 bases, V lost 5 bases, and 10 bases had no gene match. The CDR3 DNA reads TGTGCCAGCAGTCCCCCGGGACTAGCGCCATTCTCCTACAATGAGCAGTTCTTC. This encodes CASSPPGLAPFSYNEQFF.

The chain joins TRBV19 to TRBJ2-1, with TRBD2 identical over 7 bases. The germline V gene has CDR1 LNHDA and CDR2 SQIVND (reference sequence). Losses at the gene ends were 1 base for V and 8 bases for J; bases not matched to a gene: 14. This CDR3 has 17 amino acids. The CDR3 DNA reads TGTGCCAGTAGTATAGCCGCGGGGGTAGTGGGGGAGGATGAGCAGTTCTTC. Protein sequence: CASSIAAGVVGEDEQFF.

Concerning this clonotype itself: At one end the junction does not follow the germline gene, possibly because of a read error. This CDR3 reads CASSYSTGLAGKLFF. CDR3 DNA: TGTGCCAGCAGTTACTCGACTGGCCTGGCCGGGAAGCTGTTTTTT. The chain recombines TRBV6-5 with TRBJ2-2, with D perhaps TRBD2 (5 bases). The CDR3 spans 15 residues. Germline V gene sequence: CDR1 MNHEY, CDR2 SVGAGI.

This clonotype was counted between two and nine times. The V gene is TRBV3-1, the J gene TRBJ2-1; 11 bases are shared with TRBD2. This CDR3 is built from 18 residues. Germline values: CDR1 LGHDT, CDR2 YNNKEL (reference sequence). With 4 bases clipped from V and 7 bases from J, the junction kept 15 bases outside the gene matches. CDR3 DNA sequence: TGTGCCAGCAGCCTAGGTCTAGGTAGCGGGGGGGCACTGAATGAGCAGTTCTTC. The encoded protein is CASSLGLGSGGALNEQFF.

Details on this clonotype: This sequence may be a read error, since a much larger clone differs from it by one base. Since no conserved phenylalanine or tryptophan closes the CDR3, a read error is the likely cause. This chain uses TRBV4-1 with TRBJ2-5; 14 positions agree with TRBD2. J was trimmed by 0 bases and V by 0 bases; bases with no gene match: 15. The V gene's germline CDR1 is MGHRA and CDR2 YSYEKL. CDR3 length equals 22 residues. The CDR3 region is CASSQDPHVQGLAGAYQETQYL. CDR3 nucleotides: TGCGCCAGCAGCCAAGACCCCCACGTCCAGGGACTAGCGGGAGCTTACCAAGAGACCCAGTACCTC.

This clonotype was detected many times. The chain carries TRBV24-1 and TRBJ1-2; D may be TRBD1 (5 bases). V was pared by 4 bases and J by 6 bases, with 11 bases between. The CDR3 loop spans 13 amino acids. Looked up from germline, CDR1 is KGHDR and CDR2 is SFDVKD. CDR3 loop: CATSDGARDGYTF. The CDR3 DNA reads as TGTGCCACCAGTGACGGGGCGCGTGATGGCTACACCTTC.

This clonotype was observed at least ten times. The CDR3 here is CATSSGQPSYSNQPQHF. DNA for the CDR3: TGTGCCACCAGTTCGGGACAACCGTCGTATAGCAATCAGCCCCAGCATTTT. The V call is TRBV24-1, the J call TRBJ1-5; D possibly corresponds to TRBD1 (6 bases). CDR1 and CDR2 from the germline V gene are KGHDR and SFDVKD. The CDR3 is 17 amino acids. V dropped 6 bases and J dropped 0 bases, with 17 bases sitting between them.

The J gene is TRBJ2-1, the V gene TRBV6-5, with TRBD2 identical over 9 bases. Unmatched junction bases numbered 12, after V lost 6 bases and J lost 0 bases. Germline assignment: CDR1 MNHEY and CDR2 SVGAGI. This CDR3 is built from 18 residues. The CDR3 DNA is TGTGCCAGCAGAAGACTGCGGGAGGGCTCTACCTCCTACAATGAGCAGTTCTTC. Protein sequence: CASRRLREGSTSYNEQFF.

This clonotype was picked up a small number of times. This sequence joins TRBV18 and TRBJ2-3, with unresolved D. The V gene lost 1 base and the J gene lost 3 bases, with 5 bases spanning the gap. The CDR3 has 13 residues. Germline values: CDR1 KGHSH, CDR2 LQKENI. The CDR3 DNA reads TGTGCCAGCTCACCACGACAAACAGATACGCAGTATTTT. This codes for CASSPRQTDTQYF. Using reference TRBV18 and TRBJ2-3 for the parts outside the CDR3, the full variable domain is NAGVMQNPRHLVRRRGQEARLRCSPMKGHSHVYWYRQLPEEGLKFMVYLQKENIIDESGMPKERFSAEFPKEGPSILRIQQVVRGDSAAYFCASSPRQTDTQYFGPGTRLTVL.

Ten or more counts support this clonotype. V usage is TRBV5-1 and J usage is TRBJ2-1, with 11 bases aligning to TRBD1. Per the germline V gene, CDR1 is SGHRS and CDR2 is YFSETQ. Germline trimming cut 0 bases from V and 3 bases from J; bases unmatched to any gene: 2. This CDR3 is 16 amino acids long. In nucleotides, the CDR3 is TGCGCCAGCAGCTTGGGGGGACAGGGGGTCTACAATGAGCAGTTCTTC. This translates into CASSLGGQGVYNEQFF.

Many counts were recorded for this clonotype. This sequence joins TRBV20-1 and TRBJ2-7; 7 bases line up with TRBD1. V dropped 3 bases and J dropped 3; count of bases not matched to a gene: 5. This CDR3 spans 13 amino acids. Germline V gene lookup returns CDR1 DFQATT and CDR2 SNEGSKA (reference sequence). CDR3 protein: CSASRDSYYEQYF. The CDR3 nucleotides read TGCAGTGCTAGCCGGGACAGCTACTACGAGCAGTACTTC.

On this clonotype itself: The germline gene is not matched at one end of the junction; a read error may be the cause. This chain's CDR3 is CASSLDGQGYSPLPF. As DNA, the CDR3 is TGTGCCAGCTCACTAGACGGACAGGGATATTCACCCCTCCCCTTT. The chain uses TRBV18 and TRBJ1-6; 8 positions match TRBD1. CDR1 is KGHSH and CDR2 is LQKENI in the germline V gene. This CDR3 is built from 15 residues.

This clonotype was recorded many times. This chain uses TRBV6-1 with TRBJ2-7; D is ambiguous. Trimming shortened V by 7 bases and J by 3 bases, and 16 bases separated the two germline ends. This CDR3 is built from 14 residues. The V gene's germline CDR1 is MNHNS and CDR2 SASEGT. The CDR3 protein is CASTDPMERYEQYF. CDR3 nucleotide sequence: TGTGCCAGCACCGACCCGATGGAACGCTACGAGCAGTACTTC.

This clonotype came up many times. V gene TRBV5-4 combines with J gene TRBJ1-3; D is uncertain. Germline V lookup: CDR1 SGHNT, CDR2 YYREEE (reference sequence). The CDR3 has 14 residues. The V and J ends lost 1 base and 3 bases respectively, with 8 bases between them. The CDR3 sequence: CASSLTGIGNTIYF. For the CDR3, the DNA is TGTGCCAGCAGCTTGACCGGGATTGGAAACACCATATATTTT.